These T cell receptor beta chains were read from a single sample in a study of OX40 agonist ivuxolimab in advanced cancers. Produced via immunoSEQ multiplex PCR; TCRdb's table is partial and in-frame only. The sample has about 58,000 clones, about 85% seen once. The sample here was CD4+ or CD8+ T cells sorted from blood, taken in a trial of the OX40 agonist ivuxolimab. The receptors here all came from an adult with an advanced solid tumor such as melanoma, head and neck, liver or kidney cancer. Both conserved end residues are part of each CDR3. A D gene is named only where the DNA matches it firmly. For some rows the clone size is stated as once, few or many, or as a class when expanded; others skip it.

j_call	v_call	clone_size	d_call	cdr3_aa
TRBJ2-2	TRBV27	-	-	CASSLGVIGELFF
TRBJ2-7	TRBV6-1	-	-	CASSEKDRRPPEF
TRBJ1-3	TRBV18	-	-	CASSPAGSGNTIYF
TRBJ1-6	TRBV5-1	-	-	CASSPGHSFEPLHF
TRBJ1-2	TRBV15	-	-	CATSRGGAYGYTF
TRBJ2-5	TRBV5-1	-	TRBD2	CASSSHGLAAKETQYF
TRBJ1-1	TRBV9	few	-	CASSVGDFRKNTEAFF
TRBJ1-1	TRBV27	few	-	CASSPWTQNTEAFF
TRBJ1-4	TRBV4-1	-	TRBD1	CASSQPGGATNEKLFF
TRBJ2-7	TRBV2	-	-	CASSEEGGGYYEQYF
TRBJ1-4	TRBV18	-	TRBD1	CASSPGTGEKLFF
TRBJ2-2	TRBV7-9	-	-	CASSLGGTNTGELFF
TRBJ2-7	TRBV13	-	-	CASSGGVGQEIYEQYF
TRBJ1-2	TRBV5-4	-	TRBD1	CASTPGQPNYGYTF
TRBJ1-1	TRBV13	once	TRBD1	CASSAGTVGFQGPEAFF
TRBJ2-3	TRBV4-1	-	-	CASGGGLRGGADTQYF
TRBJ1-2	TRBV4-1	-	TRBD1	CASSQDRLSGQGYGYTF
TRBJ1-6	TRBV5-1	few	-	CASSLAGYSPLHF
TRBJ2-1	TRBV27	-	TRBD2	CASSLLGLAGVDEQFF
TRBJ1-5	TRBV27	-	-	CASRGGHFSNQPQHF
TRBJ2-5	TRBV28	-	-	CALAAHGGGKETQYF
TRBJ2-5	TRBV14	-	TRBD2	CASSPWRGVQETQYF
TRBJ2-1	TRBV6-6	-	TRBD2	CASSSGGSSYNEQFF
TRBJ1-2	TRBV2	-	-	CASNPGREHRYTF
TRBJ2-2	TRBV6-1	-	-	CASSPVVGELFF
TRBJ1-1	TRBV9	few	-	CASREIRGGNTEAFF
TRBJ2-2	TRBV5-1	-	-	CASSLAANTGELFF
TRBJ1-2	TRBV29-1	once	TRBD1	CSVGQGKAYGYTF
TRBJ1-1	TRBV18	-	-	CASSPSDSPNTEAFF
TRBJ1-5	TRBV4-1	-	-	CASSQDGGLHSNQPQHF
TRBJ1-2	TRBV6-1	-	-	CASSEGQGNYGYTF
TRBJ2-3	TRBV18	-	-	CASSPSHKSTDTQYF
TRBJ1-4	TRBV30	-	-	CAWKGGGDEKLFF
TRBJ2-3	TRBV4-1	-	-	CASSQGNDAGYKSDTQYF
TRBJ2-7	TRBV7-9	once	-	CASSLGKGSYEQYF
TRBJ2-7	TRBV18	-	TRBD1	CASSGQGSYEQYF
TRBJ2-3	TRBV25-1	-	-	CASSEWRARTDTQYF
TRBJ1-1	TRBV7-9	-	-	CAISAGTRNTEAFF
TRBJ1-5	TRBV18	-	TRBD1	CASSPGTDDQPQHF
TRBJ1-1	TRBV6-5	-	-	CASSSVGTEAFF
TRBJ1-5	TRBV30	-	-	CAWSLQGNQPQHF
TRBJ2-3	TRBV29-1	-	-	CSVEEWVGGNTQYF
TRBJ1-1	TRBV2	-	-	CASSDEGGLGSEAFF
TRBJ2-2	TRBV7-2	-	-	CASSFRRNTGELFF
TRBJ2-2	TRBV18	once	-	CASSPPGSANTGELFF
TRBJ1-2	TRBV18	few	TRBD1	CASAELNRGGYGYTF
TRBJ1-2	TRBV18	medium-sized	TRBD1	CASSPGTATIKGYTF
TRBJ2-2	TRBV18	-	TRBD2	CASSPPVSGGSNTGELFF
TRBJ2-3	TRBV7-2	once	TRBD1	CASSHSSRDRTQYF
TRBJ2-3	TRBV4-1	-	TRBD2	CASSQGWTSQSTDTQYF
TRBJ1-5	TRBV6-5	-	-	CASSIGGHQPQHF